These 11 T cell receptor beta chains were sequenced from one sample in a study of CD8 T cells in ankylosing spondylitis. TCRdb redid the calling of the 5' RACE reads with MiXCR, one entry per CDR3 protein. Here the sample spans around 280,000 distinct CDR3 sequences, 20% being singletons. Specimen: blood, either unsorted or a sorted T cell fraction (not recorded which). All receptors come from a male donor with ankylosing spondylitis or in good health (not recorded which).

This clonotype has more than one count but fewer than ten. The V and J genes are TRBV25-1 and TRBJ1-2; tentative D call: TRBD1 (6 bases). In germline, CDR1 is MGHDK, CDR2 SYGVNS. The V end lost 3 bases, the J end lost 5 bases, and 19 bases lay between the germline ends. This CDR3 comprises 16 residues. This CDR3 is CASSDSGSGAGYGYTF. DNA of the CDR3: TGTGCCAGCAGTGATTCAGGGTCGGGGGCTGGGTATGGCTACACCTTC.

The sample holds many counts of this clonotype. V usage is TRBV28 and J usage is TRBJ2-3, with D possibly TRBD1 on 6 matching bases. The CDR3 covers 14 residues. V was cut by 3 bases and J by 6 bases, with 13 bases left in between. From germline, CDR1 is MDHEN and CDR2 SYDVKM. The CDR3 DNA follows: TGTGCCAGCAGTTTTGCCAGGGGATTTGATACGCAGTATTTT. Residues: CASSFARGFDTQYF.

This clonotype was found a few times. This sequence joins TRBV12-3 or TRBV12-4 and TRBJ2-1; 13 bases are shared with TRBD2. The CDR3 covers 16 residues. J gave up 8 bases and V 6 bases, and 10 bases lay outside the gene matches. The CDR3 DNA follows: TGTGCCAGCAGCCCTAGACTAGCGGGAGGAACAGATGAGCAGTTCTTC. Translation gives CASSPRLAGGTDEQFF.

The J gene is TRBJ2-2, the V gene TRBV6-1, with D perhaps assigned TRBD1 or TRBD2 (6 bases each). The CDR3 totals 15 residues. V was clipped by 6 bases and J by 0 bases, with 11 bases between them. Per germline, CDR1 MNHNS and CDR2 SASEGT. CDR3 DNA: TGTGCCAGCAGCCGGGGGCTCTCGAACACCGGGGAGCTGTTTTTT. Residues: CASSRGLSNTGELFF.

This clonotype appeared a few times. The V call is TRBV7-9, the J call TRBJ2-5; 10 positions match TRBD2. This CDR3 is 16 amino acids long. Losses at the gene ends were 0 bases for V and 4 bases for J; bases not matched to a gene: 5. Germline V gene sequence: CDR1 SEHNR, CDR2 FQNEAQ (reference sequence). CDR3: CASSLAPSGSSETQYF. The CDR3 DNA reads as TGTGCCAGCAGCTTAGCTCCTAGCGGGAGTTCAGAGACCCAGTACTTC.

In this sample, this clonotype turned up a few times. This chain uses TRBV27 with TRBJ2-5; maybe TRBD2 (5 bases). Germline V gene data show CDR1 as MNHEY and CDR2 as SMNVEV (reference sequence). This CDR3 spans 14 amino acids. V lost 3 bases, J lost 5 bases, and 13 bases lay in between. This chain's CDR3 is CASSFGQTGETQYF. DNA for the CDR3: TGTGCCAGCAGTTTTGGTCAGACGGGGGAGACCCAGTACTTC.

This clonotype turned up a few times. The CDR3 sequence is CASSLVKRTGNYGYTF. CDR3 in DNA: TGTGCCAGCAGTTTGGTAAAGAGGACAGGGAACTATGGCTACACCTTC. The chain employs TRBV12-3 or TRBV12-4 and TRBJ1-2; 8 bases map to TRBD1. V was pared by 3 bases and J by 2 bases, with 8 bases of the junction left unmatched. CDR3 length equals 16 residues.

This clonotype was counted a few times. V usage is TRBV28 and J usage is TRBJ2-7; D remains unclear. This CDR3 is 13 amino acids long. Germline V gene lookup returns CDR1 MDHEN and CDR2 SYDVKM. V was pared by 5 bases and J by 7 bases, with 15 bases between. The CDR3 here is CASSPRIQGEQYV. CDR3 DNA sequence: TGTGCCAGCAGTCCCCGGATCCAAGGGGAGCAGTACGTC.

The chain uses TRBV7-9 and TRBJ2-2; TRBD2 matches at 10 bases. Germline V gene lookup returns CDR1 SEHNR and CDR2 FQNEAQ (reference sequence). The ends lost 3 bases at V and 2 bases at J; junction bases unmatched: 6. The CDR3 has 17 residues. For the CDR3, the DNA is TGTGCCAGCAGCTTTCGTGAGCGGGAGGGAAACACCGGGGAGCTGTTTTTT. This encodes CASSFREREGNTGELFF.

The chain employs TRBV6-1 and TRBJ2-5; 8 bases agree with TRBD1. The CDR3 runs 15 residues. The germline V gene has CDR1 MNHNS and CDR2 SASEGT. With V trimmed by 6 bases and J by 5 bases, 11 bases remained unmatched. CDR3 sequence: CASSQRTGTGETQYF. CDR3 nucleotide sequence: TGTGCCAGCAGCCAAAGGACAGGGACAGGCGAGACCCAGTACTTC.

The J gene is TRBJ1-1, the V gene TRBV4-2, with D possibly TRBD1 on 5 matching bases. The V and J ends lost 4 bases and 6 bases respectively, with 9 bases between them. The CDR3 is 12 residues long. Germline V CDR1 and CDR2: LGHNA, YNFKEQ. The CDR3 loop reads CASSPRDAEAFF. The DNA for the CDR3 is TGTGCCAGCAGCCCAAGGGACGCTGAAGCTTTCTTT.